The clone carrying this T cell receptor beta chain turned up a few times. Its antigen is unidentified. The sample is drawn from a study of T cells in Graves' hyperthyroidism and ophthalmopathy. Study-level background: Before treatment of any kind, peripheral blood was taken at initial diagnosis.

PBMCs came from 10 ml fresh peripheral blood. This CDR3 region has 14 residues. Germline V gene data show CDR1 as DFQATT and CDR2 as SNEGSKA (reference sequence). The ends were cut back, 0 bases at V and 4 bases at J, with 7 bases in the middle. Study-level results: Classification by a 13 V-J model distinguished ophthalmopathy from stable hyperthyroidism.

Researchers amplified the TCR beta CDR3 regions from RNA transcripts. RT-PCR in the first round (using the HTBI primer set) targeted the TCR CDR3. TCRdb reprocessed the multiplex PCR reads via MiXCR and lists one record per CDR3 protein. The sample holds around 690,000 distinct CDR3 sequences, less than 25% seen once. Sample: blood. This sequence originates from a man aged 30 to 39 with Graves' ophthalmopathy. This rearrangement joins TRBV20-1 to TRBJ1-6; D is uncertain. CDR3 in DNA: TGCAGTGCTAGAGAAGGGATTTATAATTCACCCCTCCACTTT. Amino acid sequence: CSAREGIYNSPLHF.